A single sample gave rise to the 32 T cell receptor beta chains below, sequenced in a study of CD8+ T cells in alopecia areata. Treatment here: oral pan-JAK inhibitor, 5-10 mg twice daily. TCR sequencing used cDNA made by reverse transcription of extracted RNA. Sequenced by immunoSEQ multiplex PCR; TCRdb stores in-frame clones only, minus some. The table has some 150,000 clones, around half seen once. The source was CD8+ T cells sorted from blood, collected at week 4, from a patient treated with tofacitinib. The receptors originated from a human donor with alopecia areata.

Remarks on this clone: This specimen includes other DNA sequences encoding the same CDR3. V gene TRBV9 combines with J gene TRBJ2-2; D not certain. This CDR3 is 13 amino acids long. V was clipped by 4 bases and J by 0 bases, with 4 bases between them. Germline loops: CDR1 SGDLS, CDR2 YYNGEE. The CDR3 sequence is CASSPPNTGELFF. CDR3 in DNA: TGTGCCAGCAGCCCCCCGAACACCGGGGAGCTGTTTTTT.

The chain recombines TRBV5-6 with TRBJ2-1; D is possibly TRBD2 (6 bases). The CDR3 is 14 amino acids. Between the trimmed V and J ends, which lost 4 bases and 4 bases, there was a span of 12 bases. CDR1 is SGHDT, CDR2 YYEEEE, per germline. The CDR3 DNA reads as TGTGCCAGCAGCCCGGGGGATGGTTACAATGAGCAGTTCTTC. Translated: CASSPGDGYNEQFF.

V is TRBV30 and J is TRBJ2-3, with D unresolved. The CDR3 runs to 10 residues. Looked up from germline, CDR1 is GTSNPN and CDR2 is SVGIG (reference sequence). The germline V and J ends were trimmed by 5 bases and 6 bases, with 6 bases remaining between them. CDR3 nucleotide sequence: TGTGCCTGGCTGGGGGATACGCAGTATTTT. Protein product: CAWLGDTQYF.

The chain has TRBV11-2 and TRBJ1-1, with TRBD1 as a possible D gene (5 bases). CDR3 length equals 14 residues. V was clipped by 3 bases and J by 1 base, with 9 bases between them. Germline V lookup: CDR1 SGHAT, CDR2 FQNNGV. In DNA, the CDR3 is TGTGCCAGCAGCTTGGGGGTTAAGAACACTGAAGCTTTCTTT. This codes for CASSLGVKNTEAFF.

This clone was seen a handful of times. The sample contains more than one DNA sequence encoding this CDR3. This chain uses TRBV7-9 with TRBJ2-7; D is tentatively TRBD1 or TRBD2 (6 bases each). CDR1 is SEHNR, CDR2 FQNEAQ, per germline (reference sequence). The V end lost 0 bases, the J end lost 7 bases, and 13 bases lay between the germline ends. The CDR3 sequence is 14 residues long. The CDR3 here is CASSLAGGPDEQYF. The CDR3 DNA is TGTGCCAGCAGCTTAGCGGGGGGCCCTGATGAGCAGTACTTC.

The chain uses TRBV7-6 and TRBJ2-1; D assignment may be TRBD1 or TRBD2 (5 bases each). V lost 5 bases and J 4 bases, leaving 12 bases between the germline ends. The CDR3 covers 14 residues. CDR1 is SGHVS, CDR2 FNYEAQ, per germline. The CDR3 region is CASSNRDGYNEQFF. In DNA form, the CDR3 reads TGTGCCAGCAGCAACCGGGACGGTTACAATGAGCAGTTCTTC. The full variable domain, its missing parts supplied by reference TRBV7-6 and TRBJ2-1, is GAGVSQSPRYKVTKRGQDVALRCDPISGHVSLYWYRQALGQGPEFLTYFNYEAQQDKSGLPNDRFSAERPEGSISTLTIQRTEQRDSAMYRCASSNRDGYNEQFFGPGTRLTVL.

The chain links TRBV25-1 to TRBJ2-5; unclear D gene. The germline V gene encodes CDR1 MGHDK and CDR2 SYGVNS. This CDR3 region has 14 residues. V lost 1 base and J 4 bases, leaving 10 bases between the germline ends. The CDR3 is CASSEFPRAETQYF. The CDR3 DNA sequence: TGTGCCAGCAGTGAATTTCCTCGGGCAGAGACCCAGTACTTC.

The chain uses TRBV19 and TRBJ1-5; no clear D gene. Trimming removed 6 bases at V and 3 bases at J, with 9 bases between. Germline V gene lookup returns CDR1 LNHDA and CDR2 SQIVND (reference sequence). The CDR3 runs to 13 residues. CDR3 loop: CASRVGYNQPQHF. The CDR3 DNA reads TGTGCCAGTAGGGTCGGATACAATCAGCCCCAGCATTTT.

Here the CDR3 DNA reads TGTGCCAGCAGCTTCGATGTCCGGGGGGCGCGGATTACCCAGTACTTC. Translated, it gives CASSFDVRGARITQYF. The chain joins TRBV27 to TRBJ2-5; D is perhaps TRBD2 (7 bases). Trimming pared 6 bases from V and 8 bases from J, leaving 25 bases between. Germline CDR1 MNHEY, CDR2 SMNVEV (reference sequence). The CDR3 consists of 16 residues.

This clone was seen once. The chain joins TRBV20-1 to TRBJ2-5, with D hard to call. Germline V CDR1 and CDR2: DFQATT, SNEGSKA (reference sequence). The CDR3 is 10 amino acids. V lost 1 base to trimming and J lost 5 bases, with 2 bases between them. The CDR3 DNA reads as TGCAGTGCTAGAGCCGAGACCCAGTACTTC. Protein product: CSARAETQYF.

The genes are TRBV9 and TRBJ1-2; D remains ambiguous. CDR3 size: 14 residues. The germline V and J ends were trimmed by 3 bases and 4 bases, with 13 bases remaining between them. Germline V gene data show CDR1 as SGDLS and CDR2 as YYNGEE. The CDR3 spells CASSAPRQAYGYTF. The CDR3, as DNA: TGTGCCAGCAGCGCCCCGCGACAAGCCTATGGCTACACCTTC.

The J gene is TRBJ2-1, the V gene TRBV30, with D possibly being TRBD1 (6 bases). The ends were cut back, 3 bases at V and 10 bases at J, with 10 bases in the middle. The CDR3 length is 11 residues. Per the germline V gene, CDR1 is GTSNPN and CDR2 is SVGIG (reference sequence). This chain's CDR3 is CAWSGGQEQFF. The CDR3 DNA sequence: TGTGCCTGGAGCGGAGGACAGGAGCAGTTCTTC.

Concerning this clone: Other DNA sequences from this sample encode an identical CDR3 as well. The chain recombines TRBV29-1 with TRBJ2-3; D ambiguous. Germline loops: CDR1 SQVTM, CDR2 ANQGSEA. The CDR3 is made up of 10 amino acids. Trimming removed 4 bases at V and 4 bases at J, with 3 bases between. The CDR3 spells CSVAADTQYF. Here the CDR3 DNA reads TGCAGCGTTGCAGCAGATACGCAGTATTTT.

This chain connects TRBV14 to TRBJ1-1; D is unresolved. CDR3 length equals 13 residues. Looked up from germline, CDR1 is SGHDN and CDR2 is FVKESK. V gave up 4 bases and J gave up 4 bases, with 10 bases separating them. The CDR3 nucleotides read TGTGCCAGCAGCCCCGACTGGGGCACTGAAGCTTTCTTT. Amino acid sequence: CASSPDWGTEAFF.

The genes are TRBV11-2 and TRBJ2-3; TRBD2 matches 10 bases. This CDR3 comprises 16 residues. V lost 3 bases and J lost 0; bases outside the gene matches: 3. CDR1 is SGHAT and CDR2 is FQNNGV in the germline V gene. DNA of the CDR3: TGTGCCAGCAGCTTGCTAGCGGGGGCCAGCACAGATACGCAGTATTTT. Translated, it gives CASSLLAGASTDTQYF.

This clone was seen once. This CDR3 is also generated by other DNA sequences in the sample. The chain joins TRBV6-5 to TRBJ1-2, with D possibly TRBD1 on 6 matching bases. Trimming removed 0 bases from V and 4 bases from J, with 9 bases in between. Germline CDR1 MNHEY, CDR2 SVGAGI. CDR3 length: 14 residues. CDR3 in amino acids: CASSYSEGGYGYTF. The DNA for the CDR3 is TGTGCCAGCAGTTACTCTGAGGGGGGCTATGGCTACACCTTC.

This clone was detected ten times or more. The rearrangement uses TRBV27 and TRBJ1-1; no definite D call. The V gene lost 5 bases and the J gene lost 3 bases, with 10 bases spanning the gap. The CDR3 has 13 residues. In germline, CDR1 is MNHEY, CDR2 SMNVEV (reference sequence). CDR3 DNA sequence: TGTGCCAGCAGTCCACGAGGTGACACTGAAGCTTTCTTT. Encoded protein: CASSPRGDTEAFF.

This clone has just a few counts. V and J are TRBV30 and TRBJ1-3, with D unresolved. This CDR3 is 14 amino acids long. CDR1 and CDR2 from the germline V gene are GTSNPN and SVGIG (reference sequence). V was clipped by 4 bases and J by 0 bases, with 10 bases between them. The CDR3 region is CAWIGRGSGNTIYF. For the CDR3, the DNA is TGTGCCTGGATAGGACGGGGCTCTGGAAACACCATATATTTT.

The chain is built from TRBV4-2 and TRBJ2-3; weak D call: TRBD1 (5 bases). This CDR3 has 13 residues. Germline V gene sequence: CDR1 LGHNA, CDR2 YNFKEQ. V was shortened by 0 bases and J by 14 bases, with 15 bases between the two germline ends. CDR3 in amino acids: CASSQEVEQARYF. CDR3 nucleotide sequence: TGTGCCAGCAGCCAAGAAGTAGAACAGGCAAGGTATTTT.

V and J are TRBV7-2 and TRBJ2-7; D possibly corresponds to TRBD2 (5 bases). The CDR3 sequence is 14 residues long. Germline CDR1 is SGHTA and CDR2 is FQGNSA. Trimming cost V 5 bases and J 4 bases, with 15 bases left between them. CDR3 protein: CASSIPGNTYEQYF. CDR3 nucleotide sequence: TGTGCCAGCAGCATACCCGGGAATACTTACGAGCAGTACTTC.

Here the CDR3 reads CASSDAAGGAMSENTEAFF. CDR3 nucleotide sequence: TGTGCCAGCAGTGACGCCGCAGGGGGCGCGATGTCGGAGAACACTGAAGCTTTCTTT. The J gene is TRBJ1-1, the V gene TRBV2, with 8 bases aligning to TRBD1. J lost 1 base, V lost 3 bases, and 16 bases had no gene match. The CDR3 is made up of 19 amino acids. Germline loops: CDR1 SNHLY, CDR2 FYNNEI. The variable domain in full, with the rest retrieved from reference TRBV2 and TRBJ1-1, is EPEVTQTPSHQVTQMGQEVILRCVPISNHLYFYWYRQILGQKVEFLVSFYNNEISEKSEIFDDQFSVERPDGSNFTLKIRSTKLEDSAMYFCASSDAAGGAMSENTEAFFGQGTRLTVV.

The chain joins TRBV9 to TRBJ2-7; D gene uncertain. V was pared by 4 bases and J by 6 bases, with 11 bases between. From germline, CDR1 is SGDLS and CDR2 YYNGEE. The CDR3 has 12 residues. The CDR3 sequence: CASSNSDTEQYF. CDR3 DNA: TGTGCCAGCAGCAACTCCGACACCGAGCAGTACTTC.

CDR3 in amino acids: CAWSATAINYGYTF. The CDR3 DNA is TGTGCCTGGAGTGCTACAGCGATAAACTATGGCTACACCTTC. V gene TRBV30 combines with J gene TRBJ1-2; no clear D. The V gene's germline CDR1 is GTSNPN and CDR2 SVGIG (reference sequence). The germline V and J ends were trimmed by 1 base and 2 bases, with 11 bases remaining between them. CDR3 length equals 14 residues.

Ten or more counts support this clone. V gene TRBV11-2 combines with J gene TRBJ1-1, with no clear D. The CDR3 loop spans 11 amino acids. Trimming removed 7 bases at V and 1 base at J, with 4 bases between. The germline CDR1 and CDR2 sequences are SGHAT and FQNNGV. Written as DNA, the CDR3 is TGTGCCAGCACTACGAACACTGAAGCTTTCTTT. It encodes CASTTNTEAFF.

This chain joins TRBV9 and TRBJ1-3; tentative D call: TRBD1 (5 bases). CDR1 is SGDLS, CDR2 YYNGEE, per germline. The CDR3 contains 15 residues. The germline V and J ends were trimmed by 0 bases and 2 bases, with 9 bases remaining between them. The CDR3 coding sequence is TGTGCCAGCAGCGTAGAGGGGAGAACTGGAAACACCATATATTTT. Translating it yields CASSVEGRTGNTIYF.

The genes are TRBV30 and TRBJ2-7; the match to TRBD1 covers 9 bases. The CDR3 is 15 residues long. Per the germline V gene, CDR1 is GTSNPN and CDR2 is SVGIG (reference sequence). Trimming cost V 3 bases and J 3 bases; bases outside gene matches: 9. The CDR3 coding sequence is TGTGCCTGGAGCGGTGGGACAGGGAGTTTCTACGAGCAGTACTTC. Translation gives CAWSGGTGSFYEQYF.

The rearrangement uses TRBV29-1 and TRBJ2-1; D perhaps matches TRBD1 (6 bases). The CDR3 is 16 residues long. CDR1 and CDR2 from the germline V gene are SQVTM and ANQGSEA. V was shortened by 0 bases and J by 3 bases, with 15 bases between the two germline ends. CDR3 sequence reads: CSVEDRGRGVYNEQFF. The CDR3 DNA sequence: TGCAGCGTTGAAGACCGGGGCAGGGGAGTCTACAATGAGCAGTTCTTC.

The count of this clone is one. V and J are TRBV29-1 and TRBJ1-2, with D unclear. V was shortened by 7 bases and J by 5 bases, with 17 bases between the two germline ends. The germline CDR1 and CDR2 sequences are SQVTM and ANQGSEA. This CDR3 region has 13 residues. Here the CDR3 reads CSAMTEGKYGYTF. In DNA form, the CDR3 reads TGCAGCGCTATGACCGAAGGGAAATATGGCTACACCTTC.

The chain is built from TRBV13 and TRBJ2-7; D remains unclear. Trimming removed 3 bases at V and 2 bases at J, with 8 bases between. CDR3 length: 13 residues. CDR1 is PRHDT and CDR2 is FYEKMQ in the germline V gene (reference sequence). CDR3 sequence: CASSFTAAYEQYF. CDR3 nucleotide sequence: TGTGCCAGCAGCTTTACAGCCGCCTACGAGCAGTACTTC.

This clone was picked up a small number of times. The V and J genes are TRBV6-6 and TRBJ1-6; 7 bases are a match to TRBD1. The CDR3 sequence is 15 residues long. The V gene's germline CDR1 is MNHNY and CDR2 SVGAGI (reference sequence). The V segment lost 7 bases and the J segment 7 bases; nucleotides outside the gene matches: 10. Here the CDR3 reads CASILTGEGNSPLHF. The DNA for the CDR3 is TGTGCCAGCATTTTAACAGGGGAAGGAAATTCACCCCTCCACTTT.

The V call is TRBV6-5, the J call TRBJ2-7, with D unresolved. The CDR3 length is 13 residues. V was pared by 2 bases and J by 4 bases, with 9 bases between. Germline V gives CDR1 MNHEY, CDR2 SVGAGI. The CDR3 nucleotides read TGTGCCAGCAGTTACCGCGACGAGTACGAGCAGTACTTC. Translated: CASSYRDEYEQYF.

J is TRBJ2-7 and V is TRBV30, with D uncertain. V lost 2 bases and J 0 bases, leaving 8 bases between the germline ends. Germline lookup yields CDR1 GTSNPN and CDR2 SVGIG (reference sequence). This CDR3 comprises 13 residues. As DNA, the CDR3 is TGTGCCTGGAGTACAGTGAACTCCTACGAGCAGTACTTC. As protein: CAWSTVNSYEQYF.